A selection of T cell receptor beta chains follows, all from one sample in a study of T cell clones after liver transplantation. Measured with immunoSEQ multiplex PCR; TCRdb has only the in-frame clones, and not every one. The table has more than 100,000 clones, around 80% seen once. This specimen consisted of CD4+ T cells from blood, obtained roughly 50 months after liver transplant. Source of these receptors: a human patient who received a liver transplant. Some T cells may have come from the graft donor. Each CDR3 is given with its conserved first and last residue. A D gene is named only where the DNA matches it firmly. Size tells how often a clone was seen (once, few, many) or the class of an expanded clone, and some rows leave it out.

>-|14|TRBJ2-7|-|TRBV5-1
CASSLRVSDYEQYF
TGCGCCAGCAGCTTGCGGGTCAGTGACTACGAGCAGTACTTC
>TRBD1|15|TRBJ1-2|-|TRBV9
CASSPFSGTGDGYTF
TGTGCCAGCAGTCCTTTTTCCGGGACAGGGGATGGCTACACCTTC
>-|15|TRBJ1-6|-|TRBV4-3
CASSQVTGPNSPLHF
TGCGCCAGCAGCCAAGTTACAGGCCCGAATTCACCCCTCCACTTT
>TRBD1|14|TRBJ1-2|-|TRBV7-2
CASSPQGAVNGYTF
TGTGCCAGCAGCCCACAGGGGGCGGTGAATGGCTACACCTTC
>-|14|TRBJ2-5|-|TRBV11-2
CASSLAASRETQYF
TGTGCCAGCAGCTTAGCGGCTTCCCGGGAGACCCAGTACTTC
>-|12|TRBJ2-7|-|TRBV27
CASSRGSYEQYF
TGTGCCAGCAGCAGGGGCTCCTACGAGCAGTACTTC
>TRBD2|15|TRBJ2-7|-|TRBV27
CASSYLAGPTYEQYF
TGTGCCAGCAGTTACCTAGCGGGCCCCACCTACGAGCAGTACTTC
>TRBD2|17|TRBJ2-3|-|TRBV5-1
CASSLGLAGSGTDTQYF
TGCGCCAGCAGCTTGGGACTAGCGGGGTCTGGCACAGATACGCAGTATTTT
>TRBD1|15|TRBJ2-7|-|TRBV7-8
CASSLRDRVIHEQYF
TGTGCCAGCAGCTTACGGGACAGGGTCATCCACGAGCAGTACTTC
>-|14|TRBJ2-2|-|TRBV6-4
CASEVVANTGELFF
TGTGCCAGCGAGGTAGTCGCGAACACCGGGGAGCTGTTTTTT
>TRBD1|17|TRBJ1-3|-|TRBV4-2
CASSRDRGVLSGNTIYF
TGTGCCAGCAGCCGAGACAGGGGAGTTCTCTCTGGAAACACCATATATTTT
>TRBD2|16|TRBJ2-3|-|TRBV7-6
CASTKGSGSGTDTQYF
TGTGCCAGCACCAAGGGTAGCGGGAGTGGAACAGATACGCAGTATTTT
>TRBD1|15|TRBJ1-5|-|TRBV5-6
CASSRRDRVHQPQHF
TGTGCCAGCAGCCGCCGGGACAGGGTCCATCAGCCCCAGCATTTT
>-|13|TRBJ2-2|few|TRBV7-2
CMTAGTNTGELFF
TGTATGACCGCGGGGACGAACACCGGGGAGCTGTTTTTT
>-|13|TRBJ1-1|-|TRBV5-1
CASSTAMNTEAFF
TGCGCCAGCAGTACAGCGATGAACACTGAAGCTTTCTTT
>TRBD2|15|TRBJ2-7|-|TRBV28
CASSYGTSGGSKQYF
TGTGCCAGCAGCTACGGGACTAGCGGAGGTAGCAAGCAGTACTTC
>-|13|TRBJ1-1|few|TRBV27
CASSLTGNTEAFF
TGTGCCAGCAGTTTGACAGGGAACACTGAAGCTTTCTTT
>TRBD1|16|TRBJ1-5|-|TRBV19
CASSQRTGVSGQPQHF
TGTGCCAGTAGTCAGAGGACAGGGGTAAGTGGTCAGCCCCAGCATTTT
>TRBD2|17|TRBJ2-5|-|TRBV27
CASSLYGLAGGGKTQYF
TGTGCCAGCAGTTTATATGGACTAGCGGGAGGGGGGAAGACCCAGTACTTC
>-|11|TRBJ2-7|-|TRBV6-1
CASKGVVEQYF
TGTGCCAGCAAAGGGGTCGTCGAGCAGTACTTC
>-|15|TRBJ1-2|-|TRBV18
CASSPTPGDNYGYTF
TGTGCCAGCTCACCCACGCCCGGCGATAACTATGGCTACACCTTC
>TRBD1|13|TRBJ2-5|-|TRBV7-9
CASSLVVGDREDF
TGTGCCAGCAGCTTAGTGGTAGGGGACAGGGAAGACTTC
>-|12|TRBJ1-1|-|TRBV28
CASRPQGRKTFF
TGTGCCAGCAGGCCCCAGGGGCGGAAGACTTTCTTT
>TRBD1|15|TRBJ2-1|once|TRBV2
CASSEGGQGGNEQFF
TGTGCCAGCAGTGAAGGGGGACAGGGAGGTAATGAGCAGTTCTTC
>-|15|TRBJ2-7|few|TRBV6-4
CASSRSTGTTYEQYF
TGTGCCAGCAGTAGGAGCACAGGGACCACCTACGAGCAGTACTTC
>TRBD1|13|TRBJ1-4|-|TRBV18
CASSPGQGEKLFF
TGTGCCAGCTCACCCGGACAGGGGGAAAAACTGTTTTTT